This TCR beta chain was recorded in a study of blood T cells in healthy people across ages. Study-level findings and limits: Observed TCR beta diversity per million T cells went down as age went up. This fall followed a roughly linear course with age.

V was pared by 8 bases and J by 9 bases, with 21 bases between. The CDR3 is 14 residues long. With respect to this clonotype: What it binds is unknown.

PCR was performed a second time for roughly 7 to 11 cycles using a sample-barcoded 5' primer and a J-beta primer mix. A template-switch adaptor with 12 random nucleotides tagged each cDNA molecule. TCRdb reanalysed the 5' RACE reads using MiXCR and keeps one entry per CDR3 protein. The table shows around 940,000 distinct CDR3 sequences, with 51% occurring only once. This clonotype was obtained from a woman in her sixties or seventies in good health. The chain uses TRBV12-3 or TRBV12-4 and TRBJ2-3; TRBD1 might be the D (6 bases). Specimen: blood. The CDR3 DNA sequence: TGTGCCAGCCGAAAAACAGGGCCCCCAGGGACGCAGTATTTT. It translates to CASRKTGPPGTQYF.